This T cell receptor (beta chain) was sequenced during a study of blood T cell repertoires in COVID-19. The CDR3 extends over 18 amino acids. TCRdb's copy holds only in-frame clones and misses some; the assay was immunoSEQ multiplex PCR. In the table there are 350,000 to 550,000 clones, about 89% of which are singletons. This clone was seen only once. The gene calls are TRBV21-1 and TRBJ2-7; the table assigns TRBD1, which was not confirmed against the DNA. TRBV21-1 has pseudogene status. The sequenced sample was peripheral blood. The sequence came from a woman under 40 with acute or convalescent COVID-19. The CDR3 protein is CASSKRGATGTAPYEQYF. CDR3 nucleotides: TGTGCCAGCAGCAAAAGGGGGGCAACCGGGACAGCTCCCTACGAGCAGTACTTC.